One and the same sample provided the 16 T cell receptor beta chains below, sequenced in a study of T cells in Graves' hyperthyroidism and ophthalmopathy. Researchers took RNA transcripts and amplified the TCR beta CDR3 regions from them. With the HTBI primer set, the TCR CDR3 went through a first round of RT-PCR. One entry per CDR3 protein, called by TCRdb with MiXCR from the multiplex PCR reads. Of 400,000 or so distinct CDR3 sequences in the sample, 13% to 15% were seen once. Sequences were obtained from blood. These receptors were obtained from a woman aged 60 to 75 with Graves' ophthalmopathy.

This clonotype appeared many times. The chain couples TRBV10-3 to TRBJ2-5; tentative D call: TRBD1 (6 bases). This CDR3 is built from 11 residues. V lost 6 bases and J lost 12, with 14 bases in between. Germline CDR1 and CDR2: ENHRY and SYGVKD. The CDR3 bases are TGTGCCATCAGGGGGCAGGGGCAAGAGTACTTC. This encodes CAIRGQGQEYF.

V and J are TRBV9 and TRBJ2-2; 8 bases are a match to TRBD2. The CDR3 is made up of 18 amino acids. The junction had 14 bases not matched to a gene; V was cut back by 2 bases and J by 5 bases. Per germline, CDR1 SGDLS and CDR2 YYNGEE. The CDR3 here is CASSVSPTSGSGTGELFF. As DNA, the CDR3 is TGTGCCAGCAGCGTCTCCCCAACGAGCGGGAGCGGTACCGGGGAGCTGTTTTTT.

This clonotype has a count of ten or more. The rearrangement uses TRBV20-1 and TRBJ2-3; D perhaps matches TRBD2 (5 bases). Germline values: CDR1 DFQATT, CDR2 SNEGSKA (reference sequence). The CDR3 extends over 13 amino acids. Deletions cut 5 bases from V and 2 bases from J, with 11 bases between. For the CDR3, the DNA is TGCAGTGCTGCCGGGATCTCCACAGATACGCAGTATTTT. It codes for CSAAGISTDTQYF.

This clonotype was seen ten or more times. This chain connects TRBV27 to TRBJ2-7; D is perhaps TRBD1 or TRBD2 (5 bases each). This CDR3 spans 16 amino acids. V dropped 4 bases and J dropped 1 base, with 17 bases sitting between them. CDR1 is MNHEY, CDR2 SMNVEV, per germline (reference sequence). The CDR3 sequence: CASSSLSGKGSYEQYF. Written as DNA, the CDR3 is TGTGCCAGCAGTTCCCTCTCCGGGAAGGGGTCCTACGAGCAGTACTTC.

A remark on this clonotype: At one boundary the junction diverges from the germline segment, which might be a read error. The chain carries TRBV10-3 and TRBJ2-5; tentative D call: TRBD2 (5 bases). The CDR3 has 14 amino acids. Germline V gene data show CDR1 as ENHRY and CDR2 as SYGVKD. For the CDR3, the DNA is TGTGTCATCAGTGAGTCGGGGAGCGGAGAGACCCAGTACTTC. Translation gives CVISESGSGETQYF.

This clonotype was seen a handful of times. The J gene is TRBJ2-2, the V gene TRBV7-9; D remains ambiguous. CDR1 is SEHNR and CDR2 is FQNEAQ in the germline V gene (reference sequence). The CDR3 is 17 amino acids. V was trimmed by 1 base and J by 0 bases, leaving 12 bases between them. CDR3 sequence: CASSLEHGGSNTGELFF. The CDR3 nucleotides are TGTGCCAGCAGCTTAGAACACGGCGGTTCGAACACCGGGGAGCTGTTTTTT.

Ten or more counts support this clonotype. The J gene is TRBJ1-2, the V gene TRBV20-1; no firm D call. CDR1 and CDR2 from the germline V gene are DFQATT and SNEGSKA (reference sequence). V gave up 3 bases and J gave up 0 bases, with 8 bases separating them. This CDR3 is 13 amino acids long. CDR3 residues: CSASVTSNYGYTF. CDR3 nucleotide sequence: TGCAGTGCTAGTGTCACTTCTAACTATGGCTACACCTTC.

This clonotype was recorded many times. The rearrangement joins TRBV5-1 to TRBJ1-2; D ambiguous. Germline CDR1 is SGHRS and CDR2 is YFSETQ. Trimming pared 1 base from V and 1 base from J, leaving 8 bases between. CDR3 length equals 14 residues. This CDR3 is CASSLNGLNYGYTF. The CDR3 bases are TGCGCCAGCAGCTTGAACGGACTTAACTATGGCTACACCTTC.

Regarding this clonotype: With a much larger clone just one base away, this may be a read error. This chain uses TRBV2 with TRBJ2-5; possible D gene TRBD1, 5 bases. V was clipped by 5 bases and J by 5 bases, with 15 bases between them. The V gene's germline CDR1 is SNHLY and CDR2 FYNNEI. The CDR3 runs to 14 residues. The CDR3 sequence is CASSISRTGETQYF. The CDR3 nucleotides are TGTGCCAGCAGTATTAGTCGTACAGGCGAGACCCAGTACTTC. Full variable domain (outside the CDR3, taken from reference TRBV2 and TRBJ2-5): EPEVTQTPSHQVTQMGQEVILRCVPISNHLYFYWYRQILGQKVEFLVSFYNNEISEKSEIFDDQFSVERPDGSNFTLKIRSTKLEDSAMYFCASSISRTGETQYFGPGTRLLVL.

This clonotype appeared many times. The genes are TRBV3-1 and TRBJ1-6, with no clear D. The ends were cut back, 0 bases at V and 6 bases at J, with 0 bases in the middle. Germline V gene data show CDR1 as LGHDT and CDR2 as YNNKEL (reference sequence). The CDR3 length is 12 residues. In DNA form, the CDR3 reads TGTGCCAGCAGCCAAGATAATTCACCCCTCCACTTT. Protein sequence: CASSQDNSPLHF.

The rearrangement joins TRBV6-5 to TRBJ2-7, with 10 bases lining up with TRBD1. Germline V gives CDR1 MNHEY, CDR2 SVGAGI. The V segment lost 5 bases and the J segment 1 base; nucleotides outside the gene matches: 5. This CDR3 comprises 15 residues. CDR3 protein: CASSRTGGFSYEQYF. CDR3 bases: TGTGCCAGCAGTCGGACAGGGGGTTTTTCCTACGAGCAGTACTTC.

This clonotype was picked up many times. The chain links TRBV7-9 to TRBJ1-1; TRBD1 aligns across 7 bases. Unmatched junction bases numbered 6, after V lost 1 base and J lost 4 bases. CDR3 length: 15 amino acids. From germline, CDR1 is SEHNR and CDR2 FQNEAQ (reference sequence). Here the CDR3 DNA reads TGTGCCAGCAGCTTAGGTCGACAGGGCGGCACTGAAGCTTTCTTT. Encoded protein: CASSLGRQGGTEAFF.

This clonotype was seen more than once but under ten times. V and J are TRBV6-1 and TRBJ2-7; 8 nucleotides align to TRBD2. Germline assignment: CDR1 MNHNS and CDR2 SASEGT. The CDR3 is 14 residues long. The V and J ends lost 6 bases and 4 bases, in that order; junction bases with no gene match: 8. The CDR3 here is CASRSSGALYEQYF. For the CDR3, the DNA is TGTGCCAGCAGGAGTAGCGGGGCCTTATACGAGCAGTACTTC.

This clonotype was seen ten or more times. The V and J genes are TRBV28 and TRBJ1-3, with a possible D match to TRBD1 (5 bases). V was pared by 10 bases and J by 3 bases, with 10 bases between. The CDR3 runs to 12 residues. Per germline, CDR1 MDHEN and CDR2 SYDVKM. The CDR3 region is CATAGLGNTIYF. The CDR3 nucleotides are TGTGCCACAGCGGGGCTTGGAAACACCATATATTTT.

The table lists this clonotype with many counts. The chain is built from TRBV14 and TRBJ2-1; a possible D gene is TRBD2 (5 bases). The CDR3 spans 14 residues. Germline CDR1 and CDR2: SGHDN and FVKESK. V lost 1 base and J 3 bases, leaving 7 bases between the germline ends. The CDR3 loop is CASSQAGYYNEQFF. The CDR3 region has the DNA TGTGCCAGCAGCCAAGCGGGGTACTACAATGAGCAGTTCTTC.

This clonotype was seen many times. The chain couples TRBV5-1 to TRBJ2-7; 7 bases match TRBD1. The germline V gene has CDR1 SGHRS and CDR2 YFSETQ. The CDR3 has 18 amino acids. Unmatched junction bases numbered 14, after V lost 0 bases and J lost 2 bases. The CDR3, as DNA: TGCGCCAGCAGCTTGGGATTCAAGACCTGGGACAGAGCCTACGAGCAGTACTTC. Protein product: CASSLGFKTWDRAYEQYF.